These 5 T cell receptor beta chains originate from one sample sequenced in a study of blood T cell repertoires in COVID-19. Clones were read by immunoSEQ multiplex PCR, and TCRdb kept only the in-frame ones, dropping some. The sample holds 50,000 to 75,000 clones, about 89% seen once. Sequencing was carried out using peripheral blood. The receptors stem from a man aged 55 to 70 with acute or convalescent COVID-19.

The genes are TRBV6-9 and TRBJ1-4; 7 positions agree with TRBD1. V was pared by 9 bases and J by 3 bases, with 13 bases of the junction left unmatched. The CDR3 is 16 residues long. Germline CDR1 is MNHGY and CDR2 is SVAAGI. CDR3 sequence: CARRTDPGQPNEKLFF. The CDR3 DNA is TGTGCCAGGAGGACCGATCCGGGACAGCCTAATGAAAAACTGTTTTTT.

The rearrangement joins TRBV10-3 to TRBJ1-1; D not certain. This CDR3 region has 14 residues. Trimming shortened V by 4 bases and J by 1 base, and 10 bases separated the two germline ends. Germline-derived CDR1 and CDR2 are ENHRY and SYGVKD. The CDR3 reads CAISVNGGNTEAFF. The CDR3 nucleotides read TGTGCCATCAGTGTGAACGGAGGGAACACTGAAGCTTTCTTT.

This clone showed up just a few times. The chain recombines TRBV9 with TRBJ2-2; 9 bases are shared with TRBD2. Germline lookup yields CDR1 SGDLS and CDR2 YYNGEE. The V segment lost 1 base and the J segment 3 bases; nucleotides outside the gene matches: 7. The CDR3 spans 17 residues. The CDR3 sequence: CASSVPLAGPYTGELFF. The CDR3 DNA sequence: TGTGCCAGCAGCGTACCCCTAGCGGGGCCTTACACCGGGGAGCTGTTTTTT. Filled out from reference TRBV9 and TRBJ2-2, the complete variable domain reads DSGVTQTPKHLITATGQRVTLRCSPRSGDLSVYWYQQSLDQGLQFLIQYYNGEERAKGNILERFSAQQFPDLHSELNLSSLELGDSALYFCASSVPLAGPYTGELFFGEGSRLTVL.

The genes are TRBV7-9 and TRBJ2-5; 7 positions agree with TRBD1. The CDR3 is 16 amino acids. Germline-derived CDR1 and CDR2 are SEHNR and FQNEAQ (reference sequence). J gave up 10 bases and V 5 bases, and 19 bases lay outside the gene matches. The CDR3: CASSPTGDSRPAYQYF. CDR3 DNA: TGTGCCAGCAGCCCTACAGGGGACAGCCGACCAGCATACCAGTACTTC.

The V gene is TRBV24-1, the J gene TRBJ1-5; possibly TRBD1 for D (5 bases). Germline values: CDR1 KGHDR, CDR2 SFDVKD. The ends were cut back, 1 base at V and 6 bases at J, with 6 bases in the middle. This CDR3 has 13 amino acids. CDR3 DNA sequence: TGTGCCACCAGTGATTTTAGGGGTCAGCCCCAGCATTTT. Residues: CATSDFRGQPQHF.